This T cell receptor (beta chain) was retrieved from a study of T cells in tuberculosis (dated by TCRdb to between 2017 and 2018). Study-level background: The study combined CD1B tetramers and high-throughput TCR immunosequencing to characterize T cells specific for the mycobacterial lipid antigen glucose monomycolate (GMM). IGRA-negative adolescents, IGRA-positive adolescents with latent tuberculosis and adults with active tuberculosis, ten per group, were compared in a South African clinical cohort.

Trimming takes 8 bases from V and 4 bases from J, and the germline ends sit 18 bases apart. The CDR3, from cysteine to phenylalanine, totals 14 residues. Only CDR3 DNA is held: 42 bases, read in frame from base 1. Via the germline V gene, CDR1 is LGHNA and CDR2 YSLEER. Overall study outcomes, separate from this receptor: The smaller NN-distances were partly driven by shorter CDR3-alpha lengths in active tuberculosis patients, and the difference for TCR-beta did not reach statistical significance. Smaller mean NN-distances to GMM-specific TCRs were observed in active tuberculosis TCR-alpha repertoires than in IGRA-negative controls, suggesting clonal expansion of GMM-specific TCRs. Which clinical samples got chosen depended on the availability of cryopreserved specimens, and the active tuberculosis cases were adults, whereas the controls were adolescents. An accuracy of roughly 90% (AUROC around 0.9) was reached by a classifier using the diverse GMM-specific repertoire, compared with under 75% accuracy when GEM motif frequencies were used.

The immunoSEQ multiplex PCR assay was used to generate TCR libraries, with TCR-beta and/or TCR-alpha/delta assays applied to each sample. Amplified TCR libraries were sequenced on the Illumina high-throughput platform. In the original analysis: Clustering and dimensionality reduction relied on pairwise TCRdist distances among GMM-specific receptors from T cells that were either sorted ex vivo or expanded in vitro. Each clinical repertoire received a mean NN-distance score, defined as the average TCRdist to the nearest 10% of tetramer-positive reference sequences. GEM TCR motif frequency was calculated as the fraction of unique TCRs that matched known GEM sequences in V/J usage and CDR3 length. Active tuberculosis was classified by linear discriminant analysis with leave-one-out cross-validation, implemented in scikit-learn. TCRdb took this table from immuneACCESS and kept in-frame rearrangements with V and J called. Such tables lack part of the clones; where checked against another copy, unresolved V genes explain under half of the gap, and the rest is unexplained. Clone size and V and J calls were adopted from that table, with D and trimming inferred from the DNA. The sample yields just under 45,000 clones; about 94% were counted once. The ten largest account for about 1.8% of the sample.

Of note for this clone: What antigen it recognizes has not been identified. Base qualities were left out, and no much larger clone turns up one base away.

At study entry, adolescents were screened for latent tuberculosis infection using a tuberculin skin test and the QuantiFERON-TB GOLD In-Tube IGRA. Unsorted cryopreserved PBMC were immunosequenced, covering on average about 96,000 T cells per clinical donor. Eleven high schools in the Worcester region of the Western Cape, South Africa, served as enrollment sites for adolescents aged 12 to 18 years. Some ten M. tuberculosis-infected and some 10 uninfected adolescents were selected with matching for age and sex. PBMC from adolescents were isolated by density centrifugation from freshly drawn heparinized blood and then cryopreserved.

The sample consisted of PBMCs. This clonotype was obtained from a donor aged 10-29 years with latent tuberculosis or without tuberculosis infection. Some clones in this sample may be carry-over from other donors' samples. The chain uses TRBV4-3 and TRBJ2-7; the D region possibly corresponds to TRBD2 (5 bases align). The DNA sequence is given as TGCGCCAGCTCCGAGGGAAACATCGGGTACGAGCAGTACTTC. This translates into CASSEGNIGYEQYF.